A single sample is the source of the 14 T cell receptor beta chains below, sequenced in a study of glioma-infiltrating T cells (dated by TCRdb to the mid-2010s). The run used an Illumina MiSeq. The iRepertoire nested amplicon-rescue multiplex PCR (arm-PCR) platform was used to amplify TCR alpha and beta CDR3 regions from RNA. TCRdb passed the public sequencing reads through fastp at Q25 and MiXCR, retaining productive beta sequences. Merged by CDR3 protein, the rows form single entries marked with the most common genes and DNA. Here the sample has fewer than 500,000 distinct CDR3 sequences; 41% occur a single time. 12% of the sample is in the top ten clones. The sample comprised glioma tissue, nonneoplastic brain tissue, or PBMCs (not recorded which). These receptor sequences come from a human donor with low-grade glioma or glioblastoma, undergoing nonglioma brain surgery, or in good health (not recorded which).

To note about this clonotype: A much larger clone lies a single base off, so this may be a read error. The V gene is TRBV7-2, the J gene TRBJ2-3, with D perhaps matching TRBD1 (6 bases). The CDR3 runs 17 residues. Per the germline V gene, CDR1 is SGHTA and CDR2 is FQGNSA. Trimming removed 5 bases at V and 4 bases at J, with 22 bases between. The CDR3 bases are TGTGCCAGCAGCAGAGAAGCAGGGGCTCTTGCGGCAGATACGCAGTATTTT. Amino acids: CASSREAGALAADTQYF.

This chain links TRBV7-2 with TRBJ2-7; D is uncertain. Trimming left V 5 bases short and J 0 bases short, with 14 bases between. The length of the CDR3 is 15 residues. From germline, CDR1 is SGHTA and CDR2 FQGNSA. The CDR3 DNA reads TGTGCCAGCAGCCGTAACGCGGCGAGCTCCTACGAGCAGTACTTC. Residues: CASSRNAASSYEQYF.

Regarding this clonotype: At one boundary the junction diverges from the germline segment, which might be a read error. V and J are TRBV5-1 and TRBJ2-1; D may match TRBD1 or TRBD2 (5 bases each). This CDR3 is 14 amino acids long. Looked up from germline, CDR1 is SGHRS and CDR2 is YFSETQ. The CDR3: CASSLDGGANGQFF. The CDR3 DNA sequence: TGCGCCAGCAGCTTGGATGGGGGAGCCAATGGGCAGTTCTTC.

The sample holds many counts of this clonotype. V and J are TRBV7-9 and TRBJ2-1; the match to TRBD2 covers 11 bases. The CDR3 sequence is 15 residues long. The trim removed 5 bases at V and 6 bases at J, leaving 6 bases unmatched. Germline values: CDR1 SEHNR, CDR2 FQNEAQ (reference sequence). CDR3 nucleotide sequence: TGTGCCAGCAGCAATCTAGCGGGAGGAGGCAATGAGCAGTTCTTC. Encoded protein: CASSNLAGGGNEQFF.

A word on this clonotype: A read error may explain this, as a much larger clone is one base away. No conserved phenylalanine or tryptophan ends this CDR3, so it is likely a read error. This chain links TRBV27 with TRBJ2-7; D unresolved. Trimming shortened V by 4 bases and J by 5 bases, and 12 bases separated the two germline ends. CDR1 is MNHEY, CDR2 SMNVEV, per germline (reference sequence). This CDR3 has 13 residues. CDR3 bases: TGTGCCAGCAGTTCCAACCAAGGAAACGAGCAGTACCTC. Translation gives CASSSNQGNEQYL.

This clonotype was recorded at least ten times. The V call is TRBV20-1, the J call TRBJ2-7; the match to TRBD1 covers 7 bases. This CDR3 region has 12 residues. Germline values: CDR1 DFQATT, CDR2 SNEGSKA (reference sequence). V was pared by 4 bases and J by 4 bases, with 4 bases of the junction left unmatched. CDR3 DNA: TGCAGTGCTACCGGGACAGCGTACGAGCAGTACTTC. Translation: CSATGTAYEQYF.

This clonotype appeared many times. CDR3 residues: CASRSQGYTEAFF. CDR3 sequence (DNA): TGTGCCAGCAGGTCACAGGGGTACACTGAAGCTTTCTTT. This chain links TRBV6-1 with TRBJ1-1, with 7 nucleotides matching TRBD1. The germline gives CDR1 MNHNS, CDR2 SASEGT. This CDR3 is built from 13 residues. V shed 6 bases and J 3 bases; nucleotides not matched to a gene: 4.

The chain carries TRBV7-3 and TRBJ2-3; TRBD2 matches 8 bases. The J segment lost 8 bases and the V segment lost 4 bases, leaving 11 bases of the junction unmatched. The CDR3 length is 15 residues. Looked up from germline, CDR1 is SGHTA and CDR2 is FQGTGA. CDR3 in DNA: TGTGCCAGCAGCTCCTTGGGACTAGAGGGGGGTACGCAGTATTTT. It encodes CASSSLGLEGGTQYF.

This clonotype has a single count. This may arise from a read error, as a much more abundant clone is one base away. Here the CDR3 DNA reads TGTGCCACTGGGACGACCCTCTATGCTGAGCAGTTCTTC. Protein: CATGTTLYAEQFF. This chain uses TRBV2 with TRBJ2-1, with D perhaps matching TRBD1 or TRBD2 (5 bases each). The CDR3 contains 13 residues. With 10 bases removed from V and 9 bases from J, the gap between germline ends came to 19 bases. Germline V gene sequence: CDR1 SNHLY, CDR2 FYNNEI.

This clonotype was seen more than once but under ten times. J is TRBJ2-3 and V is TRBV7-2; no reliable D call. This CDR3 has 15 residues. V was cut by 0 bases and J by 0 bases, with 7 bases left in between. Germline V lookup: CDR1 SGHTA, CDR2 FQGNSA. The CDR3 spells CASSLARRSTDTQYF. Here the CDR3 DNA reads TGTGCCAGCAGCTTAGCGCGTAGGAGCACAGATACGCAGTATTTT.

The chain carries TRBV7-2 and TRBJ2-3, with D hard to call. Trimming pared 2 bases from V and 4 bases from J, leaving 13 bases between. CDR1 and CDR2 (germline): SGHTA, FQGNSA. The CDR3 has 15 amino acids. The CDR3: CASSLLVSAADTQYF. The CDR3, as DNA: TGTGCCAGCAGCTTATTGGTCTCGGCGGCAGATACGCAGTATTTT.

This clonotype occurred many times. The CDR3 bases are TGTGCCAGCAGTGAATATTACGCGGTCTCCTACAATGAGCAGTTCTTC. Its protein product is CASSEYYAVSYNEQFF. The chain couples TRBV25-1 to TRBJ2-1; D is unclear. This CDR3 is built from 16 residues. Trimming cost V 0 bases and J 0 bases, with 9 bases left between them. Germline V CDR1 and CDR2: MGHDK, SYGVNS. Looking up the rest from reference TRBV25-1 and TRBJ2-1 gives the full variable domain: EADIYQTPRYLVIGTGKKITLECSQTMGHDKMYWYQQDPGMELHLIHYSYGVNSTEKGDLSSESTVSRIRTEHFPLTLESARPSHTSQYLCASSEYYAVSYNEQFFGPGTRLTVL.

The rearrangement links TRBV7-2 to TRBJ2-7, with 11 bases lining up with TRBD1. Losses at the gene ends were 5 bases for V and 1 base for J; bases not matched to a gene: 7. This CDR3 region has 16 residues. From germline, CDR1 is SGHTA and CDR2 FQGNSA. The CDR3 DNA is TGTGCCAGCAGCCTATACGGACAGGGGGCATCCTACGAGCAGTACTTC. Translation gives CASSLYGQGASYEQYF.

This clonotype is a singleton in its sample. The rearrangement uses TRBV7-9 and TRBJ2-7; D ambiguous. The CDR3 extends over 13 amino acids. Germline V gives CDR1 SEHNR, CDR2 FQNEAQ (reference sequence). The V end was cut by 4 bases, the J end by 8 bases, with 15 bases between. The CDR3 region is CASSYIRTHKQYF. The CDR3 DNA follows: TGTGCCAGCAGCTATATACGGACCCACAAGCAGTACTTC.